The 23 T cell receptor beta chains below all came from one sample that was sequenced in a study of Ad26.COV2.S vaccination and SARS-CoV-2 variants. Treatment in this sample: 15 to 20 received Ad26.COV2.S at low or high dose, single or two shots; a few received placebo; per-sample allocation not given. On day 63 after the first injection, vaccine and placebo recipients gave samples. The method was immunoSEQ multiplex PCR; TCRdb's version includes in-frame clones alone and lacks a portion of them. The sample includes approximately 300,000 clones, around four fifths of them seen just once. Material: peripheral blood, obtained in a trial of Ad26.COV2.S vaccine versus placebo. These receptors all come from a person between 18 and 65 years old who received the Ad26.COV2.S COVID-19 vaccine or a placebo.

The chain employs TRBV4-2 and TRBJ1-5; tentative D call: TRBD1 (5 bases). Trimming shortened V by 1 base and J by 7 bases, and 14 bases separated the two germline ends. Per germline, CDR1 LGHNA and CDR2 YNFKEQ. The CDR3 is 15 residues long. The CDR3 region has the DNA TGTGCCAGCAGCCAAGGTGGGGGTTCGGGACAGCCCCAGCATTTT. Amino acids: CASSQGGGSGQPQHF.

The count of this clone is one. The chain employs TRBV2 and TRBJ2-3, with a tentative D call TRBD1 (6 bases). V was pared by 2 bases and J by 4 bases, with 13 bases between. This CDR3 has 15 residues. Germline V CDR1 and CDR2: SNHLY, FYNNEI. The CDR3 here is CASSETARGSDTQYF. The CDR3 DNA sequence: TGTGCCAGCAGTGAAACGGCCAGGGGATCAGATACGCAGTATTTT.

This chain uses TRBV4-1 with TRBJ1-4; TRBD1 is a possible D gene (6 bases). Germline values: CDR1 MGHRA, CDR2 YSYEKL. Trimming left V 0 bases short and J 7 bases short, with 18 bases between. The CDR3 has 17 amino acids. CDR3 coding DNA: TGCGCCAGCAGCCAAGATTTCGGCAGGGGAGTGAGTGAAAAACTGTTTTTT. This encodes CASSQDFGRGVSEKLFF.

The rearrangement links TRBV10-3 to TRBJ2-5; 7 bases fit TRBD1. This CDR3 has 12 residues. Looked up from germline, CDR1 is ENHRY and CDR2 is SYGVKD. The CDR3 bases are TGTGCGACCGGGACAGACCAAGAGACCCAGTACTTC. The encoded protein is CATGTDQETQYF.

This clone has only one observation. V usage is TRBV19 and J usage is TRBJ1-1, with D unresolved. V lost 6 bases, J lost 2 bases, and 13 bases lay in between. Germline V gene data show CDR1 as LNHDA and CDR2 as SQIVND (reference sequence). The CDR3 extends over 14 amino acids. The CDR3: CASSTYPGNTEAFF. Written as DNA, the CDR3 is TGTGCCAGTAGCACGTACCCGGGAAACACTGAAGCTTTCTTT.

The chain recombines TRBV11-2 with TRBJ1-2; possibly TRBD1 for D (5 bases). This CDR3 has 17 amino acids. Trimming took off 1 base at V and 4 bases at J, with 19 bases between the two ends. The germline CDR1 and CDR2 sequences are SGHAT and FQNNGV. The CDR3 DNA sequence: TGTGCCAGCAGCTTAGGGAGGTTGGGTAGGGGATTCTATGGCTACACCTTC. It codes for CASSLGRLGRGFYGYTF.

The rearrangement uses TRBV7-9 and TRBJ2-1, with 7 nucleotides matching TRBD1. CDR1 is SEHNR and CDR2 is FQNEAQ in the germline V gene (reference sequence). The CDR3 consists of 15 residues. V shed 4 bases, J shed 9 bases, and the junction held 12 bases outside the gene matches. The CDR3 region is CASSSRQGGLREQFF. The CDR3 DNA is TGTGCCAGCAGCTCAAGACAGGGCGGATTACGTGAGCAGTTCTTC.

The chain couples TRBV6-5 to TRBJ2-7; D is uncertain. The germline V gene encodes CDR1 MNHEY and CDR2 SVGAGI. CDR3 length: 15 residues. The ends were cut back, 4 bases at V and 0 bases at J, with 13 bases in the middle. The CDR3 nucleotides read TGTGCCAGCAGTTCCTCTATTTCACACTCCTACGAGCAGTACTTC. It is translated as CASSSSISHSYEQYF.

The chain combines TRBV7-2 with TRBJ1-5, with 11 nucleotides matching TRBD1. The CDR3 has 15 amino acids. Trimming cost V 5 bases and J 4 bases; bases outside gene matches: 4. Germline V lookup: CDR1 SGHTA, CDR2 FQGNSA. The CDR3 nucleotides read TGTGCCAGCAGCACCCGGGACAGGGGGAATCAGCCCCAGCATTTT. Translation gives CASSTRDRGNQPQHF.

The rearrangement links TRBV3-1 (or the pseudogene TRBV3-2) to TRBJ1-2; D might be TRBD1 (5 bases). Trimming removed 2 bases from V and 5 bases from J, with 15 bases in between. The CDR3 covers 15 residues. CDR1 and CDR2 from the germline V gene are LGHDT and YNNKEL (reference sequence). The CDR3 loop is CASSQRDTGGYGYTF. The CDR3 bases are TGTGCCAGCAGCCAACGAGATACCGGGGGTTATGGCTACACCTTC.

The rearrangement uses TRBV7-3 and TRBJ1-1; tentatively, D is TRBD1 (5 bases). Germline assignment: CDR1 SGHTA and CDR2 FQGTGA. Trimming cost V 2 bases and J 2 bases, with 9 bases left between them. This CDR3 comprises 14 residues. The CDR3, as DNA: TGTGCCAGCAGCTTAGGGGGGATTAACACTGAAGCTTTCTTT. Its translation is CASSLGGINTEAFF.

The chain has TRBV25-1 and TRBJ1-2; D is undetermined. Germline loops: CDR1 MGHDK, CDR2 SYGVNS. The V end was cut by 3 bases, the J end by 2 bases, with 7 bases between. The CDR3 covers 13 residues. The DNA for the CDR3 is TGTGCCAGCAGTGAGTCTGGGAACTATGGCTACACCTTC. Protein sequence: CASSESGNYGYTF.

The chain is built from TRBV12-5 and TRBJ1-6, with TRBD1 matching over 7 bases. The CDR3 extends over 21 amino acids. V trimming: 1 base; J trimming: 0 bases; junction bases outside the gene matches: 15. The germline V gene has CDR1 LGHNT and CDR2 FRNRAP. CDR3 DNA sequence: TGTGCTAGTGGTTTGGATACCGGGACAGAGATTAATTTCTCCTATAATTCACCCCTCCACTTT. Its protein product is CASGLDTGTEINFSYNSPLHF.

The chain couples TRBV5-1 to TRBJ2-2, with D maybe TRBD1 (6 bases). Germline V CDR1 and CDR2: SGHRS, YFSETQ. The length of the CDR3 is 15 residues. V lost 5 bases and J lost 0, with 11 bases in between. As DNA, the CDR3 is TGCGCCAGCAGTACAGGGCATACGAACACCGGGGAGCTGTTTTTT. This gives the protein CASSTGHTNTGELFF.

CDR3 in amino acids: CASSLGGTQYF. The CDR3 nucleotides read TGTGCCAGCAGCTTGGGCGGTACGCAGTATTTT. J is TRBJ2-3 and V is TRBV7-2; the D is unclear. Trimming removed 3 bases from V and 8 bases from J, with 6 bases in between. This CDR3 spans 11 amino acids. The V gene's germline CDR1 is SGHTA and CDR2 FQGNSA.

This sequence joins TRBV6-5 and TRBJ2-7; 7 bases map to TRBD1. The V and J ends lost 4 bases and 0 bases, in that order; junction bases with no gene match: 9. The germline V gene encodes CDR1 MNHEY and CDR2 SVGAGI. CDR3 length: 16 amino acids. The CDR3 loop is CASSLAGTASSYEQYF. CDR3 in DNA: TGTGCCAGCAGTTTAGCCGGGACAGCCAGCTCCTACGAGCAGTACTTC.

The chain carries TRBV2 and TRBJ1-2; D is possibly TRBD1 (5 bases). Germline-derived CDR1 and CDR2 are SNHLY and FYNNEI. Trimming removed 5 bases from V and 1 base from J, with 8 bases in between. The CDR3 runs 13 residues. The CDR3 DNA reads TGTGCCAGCAGTCGACAGTATAACTATGGCTACACCTTC. The encoded protein is CASSRQYNYGYTF. Using reference TRBV2 and TRBJ1-2 for the parts outside the CDR3, the full variable domain is EPEVTQTPSHQVTQMGQEVILRCVPISNHLYFYWYRQILGQKVEFLVSFYNNEISEKSEIFDDQFSVERPDGSNFTLKIRSTKLEDSAMYFCASSRQYNYGYTFGSGTRLTVV.

This rearrangement joins TRBV5-1 to TRBJ1-6; D is possibly TRBD1 (5 bases). Germline V gene lookup returns CDR1 SGHRS and CDR2 YFSETQ. This CDR3 comprises 16 residues. The ends were cut back, 1 base at V and 8 bases at J, with 16 bases in the middle. The CDR3: CASSLMGPANDSPLHF. In DNA, the CDR3 is TGCGCCAGCAGCTTGATGGGGCCCGCGAATGATTCACCCCTCCACTTT.

The chain uses TRBV5-4 and TRBJ1-4; TRBD1 might be the D (5 bases). Trimming removed 0 bases from V and 11 bases from J, with 14 bases in between. The CDR3 is 14 residues long. CDR1 SGHNT and CDR2 YYREEE come from the germline V gene (reference sequence). In DNA, the CDR3 is TGTGCCAGCAGCTTGGGAGAATGGGACCGTAAACTGTTTTTT. This encodes CASSLGEWDRKLFF.

The rearrangement links TRBV2 to TRBJ2-7, with D possibly matching TRBD1 (6 bases). The CDR3 loop spans 14 amino acids. V lost 6 bases and J 3 bases, leaving 15 bases between the germline ends. Germline CDR1 SNHLY, CDR2 FYNNEI. The CDR3 is CASSLTGILYEQYF. As DNA, the CDR3 is TGTGCCAGCAGCCTTACAGGGATTCTCTACGAGCAGTACTTC. The full variable domain, in which reference TRBV2 and TRBJ2-7 provide the parts outside the CDR3, is EPEVTQTPSHQVTQMGQEVILRCVPISNHLYFYWYRQILGQKVEFLVSFYNNEISEKSEIFDDQFSVERPDGSNFTLKIRSTKLEDSAMYFCASSLTGILYEQYFGPGTRLTVT.

V gene TRBV4-1 combines with J gene TRBJ2-5; 7 bases align to TRBD1. The CDR3 has 18 residues. Germline loops: CDR1 MGHRA, CDR2 YSYEKL. Trimming removed 0 bases from V and 1 base from J; junction bases left unmatched: 11. The CDR3 region has the DNA TGCGCCAGCAGCCAAGATGCTTTCTGGGCAGGGGGCCAAGAGACCCAGTACTTC. Its translation: CASSQDAFWAGGQETQYF.

The chain uses TRBV10-3 and TRBJ2-2, with D perhaps TRBD2 (6 bases). The V end was cut by 0 bases, the J end by 1 base, with 12 bases between. Germline-derived CDR1 and CDR2 are ENHRY and SYGVKD. CDR3 length: 17 residues. CDR3 amino acids: CAISESVSGLNTGELFF. For the CDR3, the DNA is TGTGCCATCAGTGAGTCGGTTAGCGGATTGAACACCGGGGAGCTGTTTTTT.

The V gene is TRBV14, the J gene TRBJ2-3; 7 bases fit TRBD1. J was trimmed by 6 bases and V by 4 bases; bases with no gene match: 10. CDR3 size: 15 residues. Germline CDR1 is SGHDN and CDR2 is FVKESK. CDR3 amino acids: CASSLLDRRGDTQYF. CDR3 sequence (DNA): TGTGCCAGCAGCCTCCTGGACAGGCGCGGGGATACGCAGTATTTT.